The 23 T cell receptor beta chains in this list originate from one sample, sequenced in a study of blood T cell repertoires in COVID-19 (dated by TCRdb to the early 2020s). The library came from the immunoSEQ multiplex PCR assay. The clones in this table, taken by TCRdb from immuneACCESS, are in-frame only. Not every clone is retained; where verified, under half of the shortfall comes from an unresolved V gene, and the cause of the rest is unknown. This sample gives about 130,000 clones in total; 60% to 80% of them show up just once. Approximately 9.9% of the sample lies in the top ten. The source material was peripheral blood. The receptors were sampled from a man in his sixties who had recovered from COVID-19.

This clone was counted between two and nine times. V usage is TRBV2 and J usage is TRBJ1-5; weak D call: TRBD1 (5 bases). V was cut by 8 bases and J by 5 bases, with 19 bases left in between. Germline V gives CDR1 SNHLY, CDR2 FYNNEI. The CDR3 covers 15 residues. In nucleotides, the CDR3 is TGTGCCAGCGCGGACATTTCCTTAGGGGATCAGCCCCAGCATTTT. Translating it yields CASADISLGDQPQHF.

The chain is built from TRBV19 and TRBJ1-2; D gene ambiguous. V was cut by 5 bases and J by 5 bases, with 18 bases left in between. CDR3 length: 15 amino acids. Germline assignment: CDR1 LNHDA and CDR2 SQIVND (reference sequence). The CDR3, as DNA: TGTGCCAGTAGTGACTTTCGGCGGGGTTCGTATGGCTACACCTTC. Its protein is CASSDFRRGSYGYTF.

This clone was counted a single time. The chain combines TRBV19 with TRBJ2-3, with 7 bases aligning to TRBD1. CDR3 length: 15 residues. Losses at the gene ends were 5 bases for V and 1 base for J; bases not matched to a gene: 6. From germline, CDR1 is LNHDA and CDR2 SQIVND (reference sequence). CDR3 sequence (DNA): TGTGCCAGTAGTCCCTTTCAGGGGGGCACAGATACGCAGTATTTT. Amino acid sequence: CASSPFQGGTDTQYF.

V and J are TRBV24-1 and TRBJ2-2; the D gene is possibly TRBD2 (5 bases). Germline CDR1 is KGHDR and CDR2 is SFDVKD. The CDR3 has 15 amino acids. Trimming pared 1 base from V and 2 bases from J, leaving 7 bases between. The CDR3 DNA reads as TGTGCCACCAGTGATTTAGCGGATAACACCGGGGAGCTGTTTTTT. Translation gives CATSDLADNTGELFF.

The chain uses TRBV29-1 and TRBJ1-2, with a weak D call TRBD1 (6 bases). CDR1 and CDR2 (germline): SQVTM, ANQGSEA. V lost 0 bases and J lost 10, with 12 bases in between. The CDR3 sequence is 12 residues long. This CDR3 is CSVEDLDRHYTF. CDR3 nucleotides: TGCAGCGTTGAAGATCTTGACAGGCACTACACCTTC.

The J gene is TRBJ2-3, the V gene TRBV28, with unresolved D. Germline assignment: CDR1 MDHEN and CDR2 SYDVKM. V was shortened by 8 bases and J by 4 bases, with 16 bases between the two germline ends. The CDR3 sequence is 14 residues long. This CDR3 is CASGVWKLADTQYF. CDR3 bases: TGTGCCAGCGGAGTTTGGAAGCTTGCAGATACGCAGTATTTT.

The chain carries TRBV7-9 and TRBJ2-2, with 8 bases that match TRBD1. Germline V gene sequence: CDR1 SEHNR, CDR2 FQNEAQ (reference sequence). Unmatched junction bases numbered 7, after V lost 5 bases and J lost 2 bases. The CDR3 spans 16 residues. CDR3 protein: CASSRDRRVNTGELFF. CDR3 in DNA: TGTGCCAGCAGCCGGGACAGGCGGGTCAACACCGGGGAGCTGTTTTTT. The full variable domain, rest sourced from reference TRBV7-9 and TRBJ2-2, is DTGVSQNPRHKITKRGQNVTFRCDPISEHNRLYWYRQTLGQGPEFLTYFQNEAQLEKSRLLSDRFSAERPKGSFSTLEIQRTEQGDSAMYLCASSRDRRVNTGELFFGEGSRLTVL.

This chain connects TRBV4-2 to TRBJ2-5; no firm D call. V lost 3 bases and J 0 bases, leaving 14 bases between the germline ends. CDR1 is LGHNA and CDR2 is YNFKEQ in the germline V gene. The CDR3 extends over 16 amino acids. CDR3 residues: CASSHTAVGYQETQYF. The CDR3 bases are TGTGCCAGCAGCCACACGGCGGTGGGTTACCAAGAGACCCAGTACTTC.

The chain links TRBV5-4 to TRBJ1-3; possibly TRBD1 for D (5 bases). The CDR3 has 16 amino acids. The V end was cut by 4 bases, the J end by 0 bases, with 14 bases between. Per the germline V gene, CDR1 is SGHNT and CDR2 is YYREEE (reference sequence). The CDR3 loop is CASSRGLQDSGNTIYF. The CDR3 coding sequence is TGTGCCAGCAGCAGAGGATTACAGGACTCTGGAAACACCATATATTTT. The complete variable domain, with remaining parts taken from reference TRBV5-4 and TRBJ1-3, reads ETGVTQSPTHLIKTRGQQVTLRCSSQSGHNTVSWYQQALGQGPQFIFQYYREEENGRGNFPPRFSGLQFPNYSSELNVNALELDDSALYLCASSRGLQDSGNTIYFGEGSWLTVV.

This chain connects TRBV6-1 to TRBJ1-6; 7 bases map to TRBD1. There are 16 residues in the CDR3. V lost 0 bases, J lost 10 bases, and 9 bases stayed unmatched. Germline V gene data show CDR1 as MNHNS and CDR2 as SASEGT. CDR3 residues: CASSEARGGGGSPLHF. The CDR3 DNA reads as TGTGCCAGCAGTGAAGCGCGGGGGGGAGGGGGCTCACCCCTCCACTTT.

This clone has more than one count but fewer than ten. The chain couples TRBV11-2 to TRBJ1-2, with D maybe TRBD1 (5 bases). V was clipped by 5 bases and J by 4 bases, with 14 bases between them. The CDR3 sequence is 14 residues long. CDR1 and CDR2 from the germline V gene are SGHAT and FQNNGV. This CDR3 reads CASSASGGSYGYTF. The CDR3 coding sequence is TGTGCCAGCAGCGCTAGTGGGGGGTCCTATGGCTACACCTTC.

This clone was picked up one time. The chain joins TRBV4-1 to TRBJ2-1; the D gene is possibly TRBD2 (6 bases). Deletions cut 0 bases from V and 4 bases from J, with 16 bases between. Germline-derived CDR1 and CDR2 are MGHRA and YSYEKL. The CDR3 extends over 17 amino acids. CDR3 protein: CASSQEGWGGDYNEQFF. CDR3 nucleotides: TGCGCCAGCAGCCAAGAAGGGTGGGGAGGCGATTACAATGAGCAGTTCTTC.

This clone was recorded only once. The V and J genes are TRBV28 and TRBJ1-2; 9 bases are a match to TRBD1. This CDR3 has 14 residues. Germline CDR1 reads MDHEN; CDR2 reads SYDVKM. V lost 5 bases and J lost 5; bases outside the gene matches: 6. The CDR3 protein is CASSLGTGRYGYTF. DNA of the CDR3: TGTGCCAGCAGTCTCGGGACAGGGAGGTATGGCTACACCTTC.

This sequence joins TRBV5-1 and TRBJ1-1, with 8 nucleotides matching TRBD1. The germline V gene has CDR1 SGHRS and CDR2 YFSETQ. The CDR3 consists of 14 residues. With V trimmed by 2 bases and J by 4 bases, 4 bases remained unmatched. The CDR3 bases are TGCGCCAGCAGCTTAAGGACAGGGAGCACTGAAGCTTTCTTT. It codes for CASSLRTGSTEAFF.

The chain couples TRBV3-1 (or the pseudogene TRBV3-2) to TRBJ2-7, with D uncertain. The CDR3 extends over 12 amino acids. V lost 6 bases and J lost 0, with 6 bases in between. Per the germline V gene, CDR1 is LGHDT and CDR2 is YNNKEL (reference sequence). The CDR3, as DNA: TGTGCCAGCAGATACAACTCCTACGAGCAGTACTTC. Residues: CASRYNSYEQYF.

The chain carries TRBV7-8 and TRBJ2-5; no definite D call. The CDR3 runs 13 residues. CDR1 SGHVS and CDR2 FQNEAQ come from the germline V gene. Trimming pared 1 base from V and 4 bases from J, leaving 7 bases between. The CDR3 sequence is CASSLVIRETQYF. Written as DNA, the CDR3 is TGTGCCAGCAGCTTAGTAATCCGAGAGACCCAGTACTTC.

The chain combines TRBV6-5 with TRBJ1-5; D remains ambiguous. Germline values: CDR1 MNHEY, CDR2 SVGAGI. This CDR3 region has 13 residues. V was cut by 8 bases and J by 4 bases, with 12 bases left in between. The CDR3, as DNA: TGTGCCAGCCTCTCGGCGGGGAATCAGCCCCAGCATTTT. Translating gives CASLSAGNQPQHF.

This rearrangement joins TRBV4-3 to TRBJ2-3, with 9 positions matching TRBD2. The germline V gene has CDR1 LGHNA and CDR2 YSLEER. Losses at the gene ends were 6 bases for V and 6 bases for J; bases not matched to a gene: 13. The CDR3 covers 16 residues. The CDR3 sequence is CASSPLGASGADTQYF. DNA for the CDR3: TGCGCCAGCAGTCCCTTGGGGGCTAGCGGGGCCGATACGCAGTATTTT.

The chain couples TRBV6-1 to TRBJ1-2; D gene unclear. The CDR3 contains 14 residues. With 10 bases removed from V and 0 bases from J, the gap between germline ends came to 15 bases. CDR1 is MNHNS and CDR2 is SASEGT in the germline V gene. The CDR3 loop reads CATDLGTSNYGYTF. The CDR3 nucleotides are TGTGCCACCGATTTGGGCACTTCTAACTATGGCTACACCTTC.

The chain recombines TRBV6-5 with TRBJ2-1; 8 bases are shared with TRBD2. Germline CDR1 reads MNHEY; CDR2 reads SVGAGI. The CDR3 runs 15 residues. V was pared by 8 bases and J by 6 bases, with 12 bases of the junction left unmatched. In nucleotides, the CDR3 is TGTGCCAGCTCCGCGATGCGGGGGGTTAGCAATGAGCAGTTCTTC. It specifies CASSAMRGVSNEQFF.

This clone occurred a few times. V usage is TRBV6-1 and J usage is TRBJ1-6; 9 bases map to TRBD1. Unmatched junction bases numbered 10, after V lost 4 bases and J lost 9 bases. CDR1 MNHNS and CDR2 SASEGT come from the germline V gene. This CDR3 has 16 amino acids. The CDR3: CASSGIHRGQGSPLHF. The CDR3 DNA follows: TGTGCCAGCAGTGGAATCCACAGGGGGCAAGGTTCACCCCTCCACTTT.

The J gene is TRBJ1-2, the V gene TRBV30; the D gene is possibly TRBD1 (6 bases). Germline values: CDR1 GTSNPN, CDR2 SVGIG (reference sequence). This CDR3 has 13 residues. Trimming cost V 3 bases and J 2 bases, with 10 bases left between them. The CDR3 loop is CAWSPGDNYGYTF. The CDR3 coding sequence is TGTGCCTGGAGCCCAGGGGACAACTATGGCTACACCTTC.

The chain is built from TRBV21-1 and TRBJ2-5; TRBD1 is taken as the D call from the table, unchecked against the DNA. TRBV21-1 is marked as a pseudogene. This CDR3 comprises 16 residues. The CDR3 DNA follows: TGTGCCAGCAGCAAAATGGTCGACAGGGGGAGTGAGACCCAGTACTTC. Its translation is CASSKMVDRGSETQYF.